This T cell receptor (beta chain) was recovered during a study of blood T cell repertoires in COVID-19. Study-level background: From the United States, Italy and Spain came samples of acute and convalescent COVID-19.

Only in-frame clones appear in the TCRdb table, and some are missing; sequencing was by immunoSEQ multiplex PCR. The sample has around 250,000 clones; roughly 79% are singletons. The CDR3 has 17 amino acids. V lost 5 bases, J lost 1 base, and 20 bases lay in between. Germline V gene data show CDR1 as SEHNR and CDR2 as FQNEAQ (reference sequence). The receptor's source is a middle-aged man who had recovered from COVID-19. Sequencing was performed on PBMCs or T cells enriched from blood (not recorded which). The chain employs TRBV7-9 and TRBJ1-2; perhaps TRBD1 as D (6 bases). CDR3 region: CASSRMGTRGDNYGYTF. The CDR3, as DNA: TGTGCCAGCAGCCGCATGGGGACACGGGGCGATAACTATGGCTACACCTTC.